This T cell receptor beta chain was found in a study of T cells in Graves' hyperthyroidism and ophthalmopathy. V lost 1 base and J 2 bases, leaving 8 bases between the germline ends. CDR1 and CDR2 (germline): SGHTA, FQGNSA. The length of the CDR3 is 14 residues. Amplification of TCR beta CDR3 regions used RNA as the template. Primed by the HTBI set, a first-round RT-PCR was run on the TCR CDR3. TCRdb recomputed calls from the multiplex PCR reads with MiXCR, one row per CDR3 protein. The table lists just over 550,000 distinct CDR3 sequences, 40% to 55% of them singletons. The source material was peripheral blood or thyroid tissue (not recorded which). The V call is TRBV7-2, the J call TRBJ1-1; D gene uncertain. The receptor comes from a woman aged 18-29 years with Graves' hyperthyroidism. The CDR3 coding sequence is TGTGCCAGCAGCTTAGGAAGGATTAACACTGAAGCTTTCTTT. Protein: CASSLGRINTEAFF.